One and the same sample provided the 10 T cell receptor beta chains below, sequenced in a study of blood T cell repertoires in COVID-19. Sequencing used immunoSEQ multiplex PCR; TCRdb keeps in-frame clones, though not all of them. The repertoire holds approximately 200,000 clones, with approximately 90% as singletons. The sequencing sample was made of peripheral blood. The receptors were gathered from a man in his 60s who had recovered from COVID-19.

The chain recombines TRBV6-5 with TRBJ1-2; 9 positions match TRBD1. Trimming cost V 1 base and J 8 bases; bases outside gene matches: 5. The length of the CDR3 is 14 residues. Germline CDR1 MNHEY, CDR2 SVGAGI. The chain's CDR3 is CASSYLQGAEGYTF. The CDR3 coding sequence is TGTGCCAGCAGTTACTTACAGGGGGCCGAGGGCTACACCTTC.

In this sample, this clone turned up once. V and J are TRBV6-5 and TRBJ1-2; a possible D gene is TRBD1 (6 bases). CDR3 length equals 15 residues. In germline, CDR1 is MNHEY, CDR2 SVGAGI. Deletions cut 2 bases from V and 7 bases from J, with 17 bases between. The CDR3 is CASSYGGGGFGGYTF. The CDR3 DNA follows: TGTGCCAGCAGTTACGGAGGCGGGGGCTTCGGTGGCTACACCTTC.

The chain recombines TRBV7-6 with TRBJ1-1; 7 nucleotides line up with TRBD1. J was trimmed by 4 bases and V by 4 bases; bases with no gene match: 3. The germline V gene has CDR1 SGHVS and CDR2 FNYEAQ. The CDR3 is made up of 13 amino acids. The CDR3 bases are TGTGCCAGCAGCTCCCAGGGGGGCACTGAAGCTTTCTTT. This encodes CASSSQGGTEAFF.

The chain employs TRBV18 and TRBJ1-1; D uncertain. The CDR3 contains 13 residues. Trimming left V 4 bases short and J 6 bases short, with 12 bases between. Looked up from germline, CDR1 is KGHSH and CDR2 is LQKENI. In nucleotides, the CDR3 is TGTGCCAGCTCACGTGGGCTTGACGCTGAAGCTTTCTTT. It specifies CASSRGLDAEAFF.

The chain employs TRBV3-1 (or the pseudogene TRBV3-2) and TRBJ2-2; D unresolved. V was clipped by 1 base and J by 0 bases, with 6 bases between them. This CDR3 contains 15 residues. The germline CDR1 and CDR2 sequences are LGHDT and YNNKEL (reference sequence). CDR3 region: CASSQGQTNTGELFF. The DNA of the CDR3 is TGTGCCAGCAGCCAAGGTCAGACGAACACCGGGGAGCTGTTTTTT.

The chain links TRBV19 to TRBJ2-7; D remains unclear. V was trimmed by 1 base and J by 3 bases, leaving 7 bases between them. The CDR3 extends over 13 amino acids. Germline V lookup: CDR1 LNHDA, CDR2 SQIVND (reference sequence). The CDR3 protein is CASSIGSIYEQYF. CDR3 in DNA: TGTGCCAGTAGTATAGGCAGTATCTACGAGCAGTACTTC. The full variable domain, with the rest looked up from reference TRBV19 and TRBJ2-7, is DGGITQSPKYLFRKEGQNVTLSCEQNLNHDAMYWYRQDPGQGLRLIYYSQIVNDFQKGDIAEGYSVSREKKESFPLTVTSAQKNPTAFYLCASSIGSIYEQYFGPGTRLTVT.

DNA for the CDR3: TGTGCCTGGAGTGAGCCGGGACAGGGGATCACCGGGGAGCTGTTTTTT. Translation: CAWSEPGQGITGELFF. The gene calls are TRBV30 and TRBJ2-2, with 10 bases lining up with TRBD1. Germline V gene sequence: CDR1 GTSNPN, CDR2 SVGIG (reference sequence). The CDR3 length is 16 residues. Trimming at V came to 1 base and at J to 4 bases, leaving 6 bases not matched to a gene.

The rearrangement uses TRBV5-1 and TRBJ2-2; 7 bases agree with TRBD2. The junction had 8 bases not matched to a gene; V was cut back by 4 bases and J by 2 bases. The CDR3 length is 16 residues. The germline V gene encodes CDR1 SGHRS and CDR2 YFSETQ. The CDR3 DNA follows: TGCGCCAGCAGCACGGGGAGCGGGGTTAACACCGGGGAGCTGTTTTTT. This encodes CASSTGSGVNTGELFF.

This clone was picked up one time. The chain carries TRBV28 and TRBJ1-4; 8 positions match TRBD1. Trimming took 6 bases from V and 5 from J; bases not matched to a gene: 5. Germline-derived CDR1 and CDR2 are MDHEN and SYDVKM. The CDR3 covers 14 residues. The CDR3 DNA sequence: TGTGCCAGCAGGGTGGGACAGGACAATGAAAAACTGTTTTTT. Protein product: CASRVGQDNEKLFF.

The CDR3 reads CAWRTRRGEAEAFF. Here the CDR3 DNA reads TGTGCCTGGAGAACGAGGAGGGGTGAGGCTGAAGCTTTCTTT. V is TRBV30 and J is TRBJ1-1, with a tentative D call TRBD1 (5 bases). Between the trimmed V and J ends, which lost 3 bases and 6 bases, there was a span of 17 bases. The CDR3 extends over 14 amino acids. Per germline, CDR1 GTSNPN and CDR2 SVGIG (reference sequence).